This T cell receptor beta chain was captured in a study of shared clonotypes between healthy human individuals. Study as a whole: Every donor yielded three CD4 naive, three CD4 memory, two CD8 naive and one CD8 memory plate. Study-level results: Clonotypes shared by all four sorted-subset donors had higher generation probabilities than non-shared clonotypes.

Worth noting for this clone: Its specificity is not known.

The germline gives CDR1 MGHRA, CDR2 YSYEKL. There are 13 residues in the CDR3. The germline V and J ends were trimmed by 4 bases and 7 bases, with 14 bases remaining between them. Naive CD8 cells were CD45RO-negative, positively selected for CCR7, excluding terminally differentiated effector memory CD45RA+ cells. All of the donors resided in Nashville, Tennessee, and each was a Caucasian adult. Measured with immunoSEQ multiplex PCR; TCRdb has only the in-frame clones, and not every one. Here the sample spans approximately 2,000,000 clones, just over 90% being singletons. Sequenced: naive CD8+ T cells from PBMCs. The receptor was isolated from a man between 18 and 35 years old in good health. Some clones in this sample may be carry-over from other donors' samples. This chain connects TRBV4-1 to TRBJ2-7, with a tentative D call TRBD2 (6 bases). In DNA form, the CDR3 reads TGCGCCAGCAGCCCCTCTGCGGGGAAGGAGCAGTACTTC. It specifies CASSPSAGKEQYF.